A selection of T cell receptor beta chains follows, all from one sample in a study of neurological immune-mediated disorders. One entry per CDR3 protein results from TCRdb running MiXCR on the 5' RACE reads. The table includes 55,000 or so distinct CDR3 sequences, over 4% detected once. The sequenced sample was PBMCs. The receptors were gathered from a man in his fifties with multiple sclerosis. Both conserved end residues are part of each CDR3. D genes are given only for firm matches. Clone size is stated in some rows and not others, as once, few, many or a class when expanded.

clone_size	v_call	j_call	d_call	cdr3_nt	cdr3_aa
many	TRBV5-6	TRBJ1-5	TRBD1	TGTGCCAGCAGCTTTGGGCGGACAGGGACCAATCAGCCCCAGCATTTT	CASSFGRTGTNQPQHF
few	TRBV28	TRBJ2-7	.	TGTGCCAGCACCCTCGGGGAAAGGGTGAGTGAGCAGTACTTC	CASTLGERVSEQYF
few	TRBV24-1	TRBJ2-1	.	TGTGCCACCAGTGATCCTCTAGTAAATGAGCAGTTCTTC	CATSDPLVNEQFF
many	TRBV5-1	TRBJ2-1	.	TGCGCCAGCAGCTCCCACCCGGACTCCCCCTATGAGCAGTTCTTC	CASSSHPDSPYEQFF
few	TRBV5-1	TRBJ2-1	.	TGCGCCAGCAGGCAGGACTCCAGCTCCTACAATGAGCAGTTCTTC	CASRQDSSSYNEQFF
many	TRBV29-1	TRBJ2-7	.	TGCAGCGTTGAAGATCGGGAGGACAGTTGGTACGAGCAGTACTTC	CSVEDREDSWYEQYF
many	TRBV27	TRBJ1-4	.	TGTGCCAGCAGTTTATCGTCCGACGGGGAAAAACTGTTTTTT	CASSLSSDGEKLFF
few	TRBV2	TRBJ1-4	.	TGTGCCAGCGCCTTCACCCATTTGGACCTCAATGAAAAACTGTTTTTT	CASAFTHLDLNEKLFF
many	TRBV6-5	TRBJ1-1	.	TGTGCCAGCAGTTCCCCCCCGTTAGCTTTCTTT	CASSSPPLAFF
many	TRBV18	TRBJ1-6	.	TGTGCCAGCTCCCACGGCTCACCTAATTCACCCCTCCACTTT	CASSHGSPNSPLHF
many	TRBV20-1	TRBJ2-3	TRBD2	TGCAGTGCTAGAATAGCGGGGGGGGATACGCAGTATTTT	CSARIAGGDTQYF
.	TRBV20-1	TRBJ1-5	.	TGCAGTGCTAGAGATACAGGTAGAAATCAGCCCCAGAATTTT	CSARDTGRNQPQNF
many	TRBV5-1	TRBJ2-3	TRBD2	TGCGCCAGCAGCTCCTTAGCGGGGGGGACCGGAGATACGCAGTATTTT	CASSSLAGGTGDTQYF
many	TRBV20-1	TRBJ1-4	.	TGCAGTGTTGAAGAAGGGGGGGCAACTAATGAAAAACTGTTTTTT	CSVEEGGATNEKLFF
many	TRBV12-3/TRBV12-4	TRBJ2-3	.	TGTGCCAGCAGCAAGGCAGATACGCAGTATTTT	CASSKADTQYF
many	TRBV28	TRBJ1-5	TRBD1	TGTGCCAGCAGGCGGGACAGGGGGGCCAATCAGCCCCAGCATTTT	CASRRDRGANQPQHF
few	TRBV14	TRBJ2-5	TRBD2	TGTGCCAGCAGCGGACTAGCGGGGGAAGAGACCCAGTACTTC	CASSGLAGEETQYF
many	TRBV5-1	TRBJ2-5	.	TGCGCCAGCAGCTTGTGGCCTGGGGCCCAAGAGACCCAGTACTTC	CASSLWPGAQETQYF
many	TRBV5-1	TRBJ2-7	TRBD1	TGCGCCAGCAGCTTTGGGGACAGGGTCCCCCCCTACGAGCAGTACTTC	CASSFGDRVPPYEQYF
.	TRBV7-3	TRBJ2-1	.	TGTGCCAGCAGATTAGGGGCCCAGCAGTTCTTC	CASRLGAQQFF
many	TRBV7-9	TRBJ2-5	TRBD2	TGTGCCAGCAGCCCCGTAGCGGGGGGCCTTCAAGAGACCCAGTACTTC	CASSPVAGGLQETQYF
many	TRBV5-1	TRBJ1-3	.	TGCGCCAGCAGCTTGGCACAGTCTGGAAACACCATATATTTT	CASSLAQSGNTIYF
.	TRBV20-1	TRBJ2-7	.	TGCAGTGCTAGGGTGCGCGGGGACCCTTCCTACGAGCAGTACTTC	CSARVRGDPSYEQYF
many	TRBV28	TRBJ1-5	TRBD1	TGTGCCAGCAGTTTATGGGGGACAGGGGGCAGTGTCCAGCCCCAGCATTTT	CASSLWGTGGSVQPQHF
many	TRBV29-1	TRBJ1-1	.	TGCAGCGTTGAGGGGGCGAGGAACACTGAAGCTTTCTTT	CSVEGARNTEAFF
many	TRBV7-9	TRBJ2-1	.	TGTGCCAGCAGCTTATTTGGGGGCGGGGTAGACTACAATGAGCAGTTCTTC	CASSLFGGGVDYNEQFF
many	TRBV5-1	TRBJ2-3	TRBD1	TGCGCCAGCAGCAGATCAGGGGGCGCGAGTAGCACAGATACGCAGTATTTT	CASSRSGGASSTDTQYF
many	TRBV5-1	TRBJ2-1	.	TGCGCCAGCAGCTTTATTAACCCCTACAATGAGCAGTTCTTC	CASSFINPYNEQFF
medium-sized	TRBV5-1	TRBJ2-5	.	TGCGCCAGCAGCTTAATGGAGACCCAGTACTTC	CASSLMETQYF
many	TRBV6-2/TRBV6-3	TRBJ1-2	.	TGTGCCAGCAGTTACCCCGCCGGACCCCATGGCTACACCTTC	CASSYPAGPHGYTF
.	TRBV5-1	TRBJ2-1	TRBD1	TGCGCCAGCAACATCCGGGACAGAAAATACAATGAGCAGTTCTTC	CASNIRDRKYNEQFF